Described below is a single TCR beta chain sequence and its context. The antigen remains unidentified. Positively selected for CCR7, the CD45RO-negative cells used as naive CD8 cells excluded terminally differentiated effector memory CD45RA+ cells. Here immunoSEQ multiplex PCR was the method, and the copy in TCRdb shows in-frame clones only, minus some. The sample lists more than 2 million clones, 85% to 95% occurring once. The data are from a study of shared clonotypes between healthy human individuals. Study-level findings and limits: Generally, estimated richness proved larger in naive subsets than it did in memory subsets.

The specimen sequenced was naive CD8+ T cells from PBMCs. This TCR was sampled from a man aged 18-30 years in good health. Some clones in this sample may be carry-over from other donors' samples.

CDR3 protein: CAISAPENSGALTGELFF. The DNA for the CDR3 is TGTGCCATCAGTGCTCCCGAGAATAGCGGAGCCCTAACCGGGGAGCTGTTTTTT. The rearrangement links TRBV10-3 to TRBJ2-2; TRBD2 might be the D (6 bases). V lost 4 bases to trimming and J lost 5 bases, with 23 bases between them. The CDR3 length is 18 residues. Per germline, CDR1 ENHRY and CDR2 SYGVKD.